What follows describes a single T cell receptor (beta chain). Its antigen is still unknown. No much larger clone is present one base from it, and per-base qualities are unavailable. This sample is part of a study of multiple sclerosis patients with progressive multifocal leukoencephalopathy (dated by TCRdb to between 2019 and 2020). The study in broad terms: Peripheral T and B cells were examined in MS patients who developed PML (4 under natalizumab, 1 after alemtuzumab) and in treated patients who did not develop PML. The study was designed to detect JC virus-specific or public T-cell expansions arising at the time of PML onset. From before therapy, through 6 and 12 months, up to PML onset, two natalizumab-treated patients who later developed PML were tracked longitudinally.

The immunoSEQ two-step multiplex PCR at survey-level depth was used to amplify TRB CDR3 regions from genomic DNA. Synthetic inline TR CDR3 controls covering all V-J pairings were spiked into each PCR to estimate template counts and remove amplification bias. Reads were processed so that amplification and sequencing bias were reduced, and quantification was performed against synthetic TR CDR3 analogs. On the authors' methods: Raw data were processed in ImmunoSEQ Analyzer, removing out-of-frame sequences and CDR3s with stop codons, and genes were named by IMGT nomenclature. Normalized Shannon entropy, defined as 1 minus Pielou's evenness, was used to summarize repertoire diversity. Two TRB sequences were counted as identical only if the two sequences had the same V gene, J gene and CDR3. Public PML clonotypes were defined as CDR3s shared by two or more PML-onset samples but absent from earlier samples, from controls, and from public databases. Positional CDR3 amino acid composition was analyzed in Skylign with the observed count method. Sourced from immuneACCESS, this table was stored by TCRdb with only in-frame sequences that have V and J called. A share of the clones is absent; for the studies checked, an unresolved V gene accounts for under half, and the remainder has no known explanation. For V, J and clone size, that table is used; D and trimming come from the DNA. The sample table contains tens of thousands of clones; only one count was recorded for roughly 85% of them. Jointly, the top ten make up about an eighth of the sample.

The CDR3 runs 15 amino acids, cysteine and phenylalanine included. Left in the record is the CDR3 DNA by itself, 45 bases read in frame from the first base. CDR1 SGHDT and CDR2 YYEEEE are derived from the germline V gene. What the research found in general, with its limitations: Most PML patients had lower normalized Shannon entropy, suggesting less diverse TRB repertoires, while values in the natalizumab-treated controls sat near 1. At the time PML developed, no common TRBV or TRBJ gene usage or preferential TRBV-TRBJ pairings were detected. Because of the small, descriptive cohort, whether findings reflect JC virus infection or general immunocompromise remained unclear. Analysis was restricted to peripheral blood, although for natalizumab-associated PML, cerebrospinal fluid or brain lymphocytes might be more informative. TRB clones with frequency above 0.5% were observed only in PML patients, but the clones expanded at PML onset were found to be already present before and during natalizumab therapy.

Interpreted using the paper, the time point label stands for: time of PML onset. What this sample's treatment or condition label stands for: on natalizumab therapy at sampling. Diagnosis of PML was based on clinical and MRI findings and confirmed by finding JC virus DNA in cerebrospinal fluid. In the natalizumab-treated patients, PML developed after between about 16 and 56 months of natalizumab therapy. All listed patients had previously received interferon beta, and all PML patients were female. At the time of PML onset, T3 blood samples were collected. Ficoll-Hypaque density gradient centrifugation was used to isolate peripheral blood mononuclear cells.

The receptor was derived from a woman between 25 and 40 years old with progressive multifocal leukoencephalopathy. This material consisted of PBMCs, taken from a patient treated with natalizumab. Recombination connected TRBV5-6 to TRBJ2-5; the D gene could be TRBD1 or TRBD2, each one agreeing over 5 bases. The J call may be wrong; the DNA end is better matched by TRBJ2-7. The nucleotides read TGTGCCAGCAGCTCGACCCGGGACGGCTCCTACGAGCAGTACTTC. Translated, it reads CASSSTRDGSYEQYF.